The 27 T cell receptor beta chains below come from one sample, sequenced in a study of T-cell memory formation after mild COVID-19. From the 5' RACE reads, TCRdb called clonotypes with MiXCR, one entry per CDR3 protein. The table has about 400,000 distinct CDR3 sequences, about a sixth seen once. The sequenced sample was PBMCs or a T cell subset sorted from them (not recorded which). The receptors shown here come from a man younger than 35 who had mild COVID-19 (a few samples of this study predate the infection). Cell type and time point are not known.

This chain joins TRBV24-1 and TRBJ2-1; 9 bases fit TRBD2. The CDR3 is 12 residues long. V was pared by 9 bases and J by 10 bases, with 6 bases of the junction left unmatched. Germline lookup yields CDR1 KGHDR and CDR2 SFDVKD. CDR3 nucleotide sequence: TGTGCCACCGCTAGCGGGGTTAGGGAGCAGTTCTTC. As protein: CATASGVREQFF.

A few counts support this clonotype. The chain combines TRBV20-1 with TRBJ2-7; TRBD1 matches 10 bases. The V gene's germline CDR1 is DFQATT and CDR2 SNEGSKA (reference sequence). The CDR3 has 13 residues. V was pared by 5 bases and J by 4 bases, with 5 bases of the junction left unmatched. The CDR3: CSAPGQGIYEQYF. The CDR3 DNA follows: TGCAGTGCTCCGGGACAGGGGATTTACGAGCAGTACTTC.

The CDR3: CASSPYGQGLNTEAFF. CDR3 DNA: TGTGCCAGCTCACCCTACGGACAGGGCTTGAACACTGAAGCTTTCTTT. The J gene is TRBJ1-1, the V gene TRBV18, with TRBD1 matching 8 bases. Germline loops: CDR1 KGHSH, CDR2 LQKENI. V lost 3 bases and J lost 0; bases outside the gene matches: 6. The CDR3 length is 16 residues.

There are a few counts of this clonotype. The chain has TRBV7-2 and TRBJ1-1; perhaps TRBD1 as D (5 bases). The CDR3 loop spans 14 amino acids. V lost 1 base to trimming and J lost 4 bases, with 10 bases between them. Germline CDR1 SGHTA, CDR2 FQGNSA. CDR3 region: CASSLGVGTTEAFF. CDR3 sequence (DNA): TGTGCCAGCAGCTTAGGAGTCGGGACCACTGAAGCTTTCTTT.

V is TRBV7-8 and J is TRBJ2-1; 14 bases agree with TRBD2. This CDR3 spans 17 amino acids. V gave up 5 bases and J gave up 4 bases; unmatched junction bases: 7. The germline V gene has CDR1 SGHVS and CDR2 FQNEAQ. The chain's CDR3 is CASSKPRTSGGYNEQFF. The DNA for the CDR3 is TGTGCCAGCAGCAAACCCAGGACTAGCGGGGGGTACAATGAGCAGTTCTTC.

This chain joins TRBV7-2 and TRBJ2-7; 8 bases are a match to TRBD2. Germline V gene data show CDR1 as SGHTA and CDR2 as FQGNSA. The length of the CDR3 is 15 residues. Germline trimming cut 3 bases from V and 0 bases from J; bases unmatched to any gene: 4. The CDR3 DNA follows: TGTGCCAGCAGCTTCCGGGGGGGAAGCTCCTACGAGCAGTACTTC. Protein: CASSFRGGSSYEQYF.

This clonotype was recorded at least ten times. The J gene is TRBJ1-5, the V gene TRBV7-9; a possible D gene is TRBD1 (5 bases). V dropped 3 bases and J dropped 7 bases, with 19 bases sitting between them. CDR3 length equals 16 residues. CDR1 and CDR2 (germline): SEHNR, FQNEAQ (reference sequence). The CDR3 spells CASSFPPGRGEQPQHF. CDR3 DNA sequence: TGTGCCAGCAGCTTTCCCCCAGGAAGGGGTGAGCAGCCCCAGCATTTT.

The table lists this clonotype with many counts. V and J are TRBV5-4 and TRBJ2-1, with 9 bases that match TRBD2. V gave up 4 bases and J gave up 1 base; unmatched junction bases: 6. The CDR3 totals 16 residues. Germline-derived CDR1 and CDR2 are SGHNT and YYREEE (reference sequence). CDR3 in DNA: TGTGCCAGCAGCCGGGTCAGCGGGGGGTCCTACAATGAGCAGTTCTTC. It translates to CASSRVSGGSYNEQFF.

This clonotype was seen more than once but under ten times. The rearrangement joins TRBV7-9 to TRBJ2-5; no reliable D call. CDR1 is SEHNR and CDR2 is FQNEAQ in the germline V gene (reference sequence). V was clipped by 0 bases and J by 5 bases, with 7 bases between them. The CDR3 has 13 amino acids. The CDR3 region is CASSLARKETQYF. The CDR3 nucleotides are TGTGCCAGCAGCTTAGCCAGGAAGGAGACCCAGTACTTC.

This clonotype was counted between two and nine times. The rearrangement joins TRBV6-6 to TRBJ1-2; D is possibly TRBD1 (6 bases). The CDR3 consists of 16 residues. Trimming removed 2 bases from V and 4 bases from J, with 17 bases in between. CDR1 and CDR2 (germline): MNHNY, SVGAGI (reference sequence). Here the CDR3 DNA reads TGTGCCAGCAGTTACACCGACAGGTTGTGGAGCTATGGCTACACCTTC. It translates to CASSYTDRLWSYGYTF.

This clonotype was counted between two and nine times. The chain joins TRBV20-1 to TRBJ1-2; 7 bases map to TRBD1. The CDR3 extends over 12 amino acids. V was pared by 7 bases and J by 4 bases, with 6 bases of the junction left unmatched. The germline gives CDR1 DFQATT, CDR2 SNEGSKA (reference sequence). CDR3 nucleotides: TGCAGTGTGAGGGGGCTTGGCTATGGCTACACCTTC. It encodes CSVRGLGYGYTF.

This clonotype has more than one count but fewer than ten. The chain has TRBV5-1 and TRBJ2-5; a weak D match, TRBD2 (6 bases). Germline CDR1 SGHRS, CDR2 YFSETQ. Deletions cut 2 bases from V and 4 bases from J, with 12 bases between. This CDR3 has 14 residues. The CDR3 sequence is CASSFGGLGETQYF. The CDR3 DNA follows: TGCGCCAGCAGCTTCGGAGGGCTCGGAGAGACCCAGTACTTC.

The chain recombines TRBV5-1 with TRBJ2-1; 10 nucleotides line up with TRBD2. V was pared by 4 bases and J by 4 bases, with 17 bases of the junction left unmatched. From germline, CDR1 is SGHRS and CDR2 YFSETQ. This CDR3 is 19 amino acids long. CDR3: CASSPPPLAGTSVYNEQFF. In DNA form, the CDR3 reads TGCGCCAGCAGCCCCCCCCCCTTGGCCGGGACTAGCGTTTACAATGAGCAGTTCTTC.

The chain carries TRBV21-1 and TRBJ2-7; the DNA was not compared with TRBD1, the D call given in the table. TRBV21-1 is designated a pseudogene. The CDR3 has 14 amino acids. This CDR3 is CARMDRGLSYEQYF. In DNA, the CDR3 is TGTGCCAGAATGGACAGGGGCCTCTCCTACGAGCAGTACTTC.

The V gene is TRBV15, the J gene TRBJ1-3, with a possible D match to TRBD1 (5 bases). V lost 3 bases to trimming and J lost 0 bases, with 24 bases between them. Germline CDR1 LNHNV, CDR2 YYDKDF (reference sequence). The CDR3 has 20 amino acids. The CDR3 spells CATSRKIIAGSLASGNTIYF. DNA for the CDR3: TGTGCCACCAGCAGGAAGATAATCGCAGGGTCGTTGGCCTCTGGAAACACCATATATTTT.

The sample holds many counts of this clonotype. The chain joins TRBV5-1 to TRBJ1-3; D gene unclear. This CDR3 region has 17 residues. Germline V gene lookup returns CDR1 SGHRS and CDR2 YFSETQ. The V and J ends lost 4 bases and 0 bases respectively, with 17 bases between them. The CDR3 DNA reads TGCGCCAGCAGCCCCGACCGACAAGGCGACTCTGGAAACACCATATATTTT. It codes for CASSPDRQGDSGNTIYF.

The CDR3 loop reads CASSFSSWTEQFF. CDR3 nucleotides: TGTGCCAGCAGCTTCTCCTCCTGGACAGAGCAGTTCTTC. This chain uses TRBV7-2 with TRBJ2-1; D is perhaps TRBD1 (5 bases). V was shortened by 3 bases and J by 10 bases, with 13 bases between the two germline ends. Germline CDR1 and CDR2: SGHTA and FQGNSA. The CDR3 totals 13 residues.

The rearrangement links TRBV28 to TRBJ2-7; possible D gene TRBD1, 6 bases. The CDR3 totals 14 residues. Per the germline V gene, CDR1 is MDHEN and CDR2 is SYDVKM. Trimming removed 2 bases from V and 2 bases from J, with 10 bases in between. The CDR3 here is CASSLQGSPYEQYV. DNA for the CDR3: TGTGCCAGCAGTTTACAGGGGTCCCCCTACGAGCAGTACGTC.

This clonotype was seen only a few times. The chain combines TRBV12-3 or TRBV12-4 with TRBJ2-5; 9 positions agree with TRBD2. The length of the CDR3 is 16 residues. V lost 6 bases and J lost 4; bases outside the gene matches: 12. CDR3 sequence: CASSPSSGGNGETQYF. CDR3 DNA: TGTGCCAGCAGCCCGTCGAGCGGGGGGAACGGAGAGACCCAGTACTTC.

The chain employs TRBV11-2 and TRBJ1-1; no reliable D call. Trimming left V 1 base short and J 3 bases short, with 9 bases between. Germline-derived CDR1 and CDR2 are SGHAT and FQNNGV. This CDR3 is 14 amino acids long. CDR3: CASSLGRGDTEAFF. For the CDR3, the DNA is TGTGCCAGCAGCTTAGGGCGGGGTGACACTGAAGCTTTCTTT.

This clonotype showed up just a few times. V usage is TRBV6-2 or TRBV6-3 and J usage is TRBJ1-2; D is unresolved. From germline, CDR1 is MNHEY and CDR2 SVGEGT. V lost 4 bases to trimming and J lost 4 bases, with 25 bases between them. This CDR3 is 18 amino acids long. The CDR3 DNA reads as TGTGCCAGCAGTTCGCGAGCTGTTGTTAGGATTCCTCGCTATGGCTACACCTTC. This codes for CASSSRAVVRIPRYGYTF.

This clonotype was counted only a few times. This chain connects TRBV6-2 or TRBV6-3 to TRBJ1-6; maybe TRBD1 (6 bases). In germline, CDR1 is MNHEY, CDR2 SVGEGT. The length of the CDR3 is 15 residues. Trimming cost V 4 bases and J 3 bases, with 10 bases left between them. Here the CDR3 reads CASSSSRGYNSPLHF. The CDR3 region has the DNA TGTGCCAGCAGTTCCTCCAGGGGCTATAATTCACCCCTCCACTTT.

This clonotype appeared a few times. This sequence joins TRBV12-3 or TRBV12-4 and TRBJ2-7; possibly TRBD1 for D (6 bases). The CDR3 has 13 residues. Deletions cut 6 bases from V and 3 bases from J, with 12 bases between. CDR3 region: CASSWDTIYEQYF. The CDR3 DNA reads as TGTGCCAGCAGCTGGGACACCATCTACGAGCAGTACTTC.

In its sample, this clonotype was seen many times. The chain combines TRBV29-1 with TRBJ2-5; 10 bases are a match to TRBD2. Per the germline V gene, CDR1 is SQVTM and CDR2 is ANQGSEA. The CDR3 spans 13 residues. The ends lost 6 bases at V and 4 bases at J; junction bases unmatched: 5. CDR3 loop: CSVKRGGLETQYF. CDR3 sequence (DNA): TGCAGCGTGAAGCGGGGGGGCTTAGAGACCCAGTACTTC.

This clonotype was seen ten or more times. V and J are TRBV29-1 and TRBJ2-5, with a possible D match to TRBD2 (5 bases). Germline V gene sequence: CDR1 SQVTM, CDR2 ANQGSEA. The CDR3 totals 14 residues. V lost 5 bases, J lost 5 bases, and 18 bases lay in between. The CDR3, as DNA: TGCAGCGTTAAAAGCCGCGATCGAGGGGAGACCCAGTACTTC. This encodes CSVKSRDRGETQYF.

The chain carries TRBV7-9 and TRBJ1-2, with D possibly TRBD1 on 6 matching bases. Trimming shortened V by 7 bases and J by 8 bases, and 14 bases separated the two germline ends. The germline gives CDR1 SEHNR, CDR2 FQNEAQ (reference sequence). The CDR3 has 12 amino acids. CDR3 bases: TGTGCCAGCAACCGGGAGGGGGTCGGCTACACCTTC. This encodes CASNREGVGYTF.

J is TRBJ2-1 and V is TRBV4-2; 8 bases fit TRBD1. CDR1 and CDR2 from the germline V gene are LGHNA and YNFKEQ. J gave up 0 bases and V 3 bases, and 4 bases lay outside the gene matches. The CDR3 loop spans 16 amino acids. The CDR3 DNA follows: TGTGCCAGCAGCCACGGGACAGGCTTCTCCTACAATGAGCAGTTCTTC. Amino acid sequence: CASSHGTGFSYNEQFF.